This entry is about one T cell receptor beta chain. This clone was counted only a few times. The antigen it binds to is not known. Base qualities are not provided; no much larger clone lies one nucleotide away. The data derive from a study of cytomegalovirus exposure and HLA in healthy donors (dated by TCRdb to the late 2010s). Study-wide context: An earlier analysis of roughly 610 of the donors reported around 280 Gb of sequence data and 117 million unique TCR beta sequences obtained from about 179 million T cells. Rather than drawing on any new phenotypic data, the later analysis identified candidate immune exposures from TCR beta sequences and the way those sequences occurred across donors. A later analysis re-analyzed previously published TCR beta repertoires from roughly 690 donors and added high-resolution HLA genotyping to study TCR occurrence patterns. The study aimed to test whether signatures of past pathogen exposure could be identified by cataloging public T cell receptors. On average, about 240,000 unique TCR beta nucleotide sequences were sequenced per donor among 398 genotyped donors of the cohort, with roughly 18% of those sequences being non-productive. Typing coverage differed by locus: A, B, C, DRB1 and DQB1 were typed in about 620-630 donors, DQA1 in 500 to 550, DPA1 in around 600, and DPB1 in just under 490. Using immunosequencing, the study profiled T cell repertoires from 500 to 800 subjects and related those repertoires to cytomegalovirus serostatus. Because of strong linkage in the cohort, roughly five DR-DQ haplotypes were treated as single units for association and clustering. To predict cytomegalovirus infection status, the study combined high-throughput TCR immunosequencing, statistical association of individual TCRs with disease status, and machine learning. All discovery cohort repertoires had been generated using a single sequencing platform. Genome-wide SNP genotypes for about three fifths of the roughly 670 donors were used in a later genetic analysis, which treated that subset as a discovery cohort. Donor age, sex, ethnicity and CMV serostatus were compiled alongside the repertoire data. Of the 350 to 450 genotyped donors, roughly 76% were placed in the genetic ancestry cluster associated with self-reported Caucasian donors. An earlier analysis of 587 of the donors applied high-throughput TCR beta sequencing to assess whether each TCR beta V gene segment acted as functional or pseudogenic. Class I and class II HLA loci were covered by the typing at four-digit resolution. Besides the first cohort of approximately 670 subjects, a separate validation cohort made up of about 120 different subjects was used. An early release that covered fewer than 750 HLA-typed donors contained approximately 300 gigabases of sequencing data and tens of millions of unique TCR sequences.

The cohort was made up of roughly 670 healthy bone marrow donors. At the time of sampling, all cohort members were nominally healthy, though unrecorded immune exposures were likely present. The donor was CMV seropositive and belonged to the group of 250 to 350 seropositive cohort members. Every donor gave a peripheral blood sample, and the peripheral blood mononuclear cells from that sample were used for TCR beta sequencing. Genomic DNA extraction from the blood cell samples was performed with the Qiagen DNeasy Blood Extraction Kit. Ends trimmed: V by 5 bases, J by 2 bases; bases unmatched to a gene: 5. The CDR3, cysteine through phenylalanine, is 16 amino acids long. Only the CDR3 part of the read is kept: 48 bases, read in frame from the first base. CDR1 and CDR2 are drawn from the germline V gene: MDHEN, SYDVKM. The library relied on the immunoSEQ multiplex PCR assay. For the multiplex PCR, a mixture combining 60 forward primers for TCR Vbeta segments and 13 reverse primers for TCR Jbeta segments was used. The CDR3 region of rearranged TCR beta genes was amplified from genomic DNA by a multiplex PCR assay. The Illumina HiSeq System was used to sequence the amplified TCR beta libraries as 87-base-pair reads. Concerning the study's data processing: Across the roughly 600 repertoires, a later analysis counted some 80 million unique TCR beta chains, around 11 million of which were shared by at least two donors. A nearest-neighbor algorithm error-corrected the raw reads and collapsed the reads into unique sequences, merging closely related sequences to remove PCR and sequencing errors. CDR3 sequences were aligned to IMGT reference sequences to assign V, D and J gene segments. For a sequence to be retained, at least a six-nucleotide match to both a V gene segment and a J gene segment was required. A rearrangement was called productive if the CDR3 had no stop codons and remained in frame with V and J, and every other rearrangement was called non-productive. Following IMGT convention, CDR3 was defined as the stretch from the second conserved V-encoded cysteine to the conserved J-encoded phenylalanine. The earlier analysis of some 550 of the donors excluded any sequence lacking an unambiguous match to a single V gene segment. In an earlier analysis of more than 500 of the donors, a V segment was called functional when productive rearrangements were above 56.7%, and segregating when the standard deviation between donors exceeded 5%. A statistical classification framework was built for diagnosing cytomegalovirus status from the catalog of TCR beta chain sequences. In a later analysis, V and J genes were assigned by comparing TCR nucleotide sequences against IMGT/GENE-DB human TR gene sequences. Using the TCRdist pipeline, a later analysis assigned CDR3 sequences along with most-parsimonious VDJ recombination scenarios. A later analysis defined each TCR beta chain by its CDR3 amino acid sequence plus V-gene family, and excluded reads lacking a unique V-gene family. As a way to deal with suspected cross-contamination and a sequencing artifact, a later analysis dropped 450 to 600 nucleotide sequences that were highly shared and had low generation probability. For each public chain, a later analysis derived a clonal expansion index from normalized ranks of inferred template counts within each repertoire. In a later analysis, generation probabilities were computed using a VDJ recombination model fitted to out-of-frame rearrangements, and the results were checked against IGoR. In a later analysis, TCR-TCR, TCR-HLA and TCR-CMV co-occurrence was scored with hypergeometric tests, and a repertoire-size bias correction was applied to TCR pairs. A later analysis estimated false discovery rates by permuting HLA or CMV assignments 20 times. In a later analysis, co-occurring TCRs were grouped with DBSCAN, and TCRdist sequence similarity was added when clustering was performed within HLA-allele-positive subsets. Repertoires with fewer than 30,000 or more than 120,000 public chains, plus five repertoires with anomalous nucleotide sharing, were excluded from co-occurrence clustering. This is the immuneACCESS table as TCRdb keeps it, with only in-frame sequences that have V and J called. A part of the clones is gone; compared with another copy, unresolved V genes explain less than half, and the rest is unexplained. V, J and clone size derive from that table, while D and trimming were established from the DNA sequence. This sample has about 100,000 clones in its table, and approximately 70% of those were observed once. Roughly a tenth of the sample is taken by the ten largest.

Points the paper makes about the study in general: Some IMGT-functional V segments, including TRBV6-2 and TRBV6-3, could not be told apart with the 87-base-pair reads, so those segments were excluded. Assigning TCR associations to individual alleles was difficult when HLA alleles, especially DR and DQ, strongly co-occurred. Correlated functional status among segregating V segments might reflect linkage disequilibrium, but an unknown experimental factor could not be ruled out. Because counts were too low, 15 to 20 rarely observed V segments, including chromosome 9 orphons, were left out of the earlier analysis of a few hundred of the donors. CMV serostatus was the only immune exposure information available for the cohort. Broadly in line with IMGT annotations, most TCR beta V segments showed up in productive rearrangements about 90% or about 30% of the time in an earlier analysis of around 600 of the donors. In a later analysis, around 17,000 TCR beta sequences were associated with specific HLA alleles at a false discovery rate of 0.05. A further reported finding was that TCR beta sequences accurately predicted the HLA-A and HLA-B alleles for most subjects in the first cohort. The study listed 150 to 200 TCR beta chains as associated with cytomegalovirus. In a later genetic analysis, a missense DCLRE1C variant was associated with V-gene and J-gene trimming of TCR beta chains, and the association was replicated in an independent cohort. The authors suggested that the approach could potentially be extended to other disease states and immunological phenotypes. In vitro tests confirmed that a few of the cytomegalovirus-associated TCR beta chains recognize cytomegalovirus antigens. Because HLA typing was missing for some donors at each locus, association tests included only the typed subset. Sequencing depth was assumed to be roughly uniform across donors in the presence/absence analyses, though that assumption may not hold. In a later analysis, most CMV-associated TCR beta chains were found to appear HLA-restricted, with HLA associations seemingly driven largely by CMV exposure. The sequencing pipeline was judged likely to have produced a cluster of highly shared sequence variants as a technical artifact. Several of the top co-occurrence clusters appeared to be linked to parvovirus B19, influenza, CMV and Epstein-Barr virus, according to a later analysis. In a later analysis, HLA-associated TCR beta chains were found to be more clonally expanded and to have lower generation probabilities than equally common non-associated chains. A later genetic analysis reported fewer N-insertions in productive TCRs among donors in an Asian-associated ancestry cluster than the roughly 620-donor mean. Across donors, most TCR sequences were observed very rarely, whereas some public TCRs were present in many individuals. In a later analysis, the rate of TCR association differed among HLA loci, with DRB1 alleles having the most associated TCRs and HLA-C alleles having the fewest. In both the original and validation cohorts, the classifier was reported to diagnose cytomegalovirus status with high specificity and sensitivity. The cohort was sequenced for TCR beta chains only, and without alpha or paired-chain data the features that could be detected were limited.

The clonotype originates from a man between 35 and 55 years old in good health and CMV-seropositive. Rearrangement joined TRBV28 to TRBJ2-1, and TRBD2 matches 11 of the central bases. Sequencing used PBMCs. The CDR3 region reads CASSGTSGRPYNEQFF. The sequenced DNA: TGTGCCAGCAGTGGGACTAGCGGTCGTCCCTACAATGAGCAGTTCTTC.